This TCR beta chain was observed in a study of Graves' ophthalmopathy and Graves' hyperthyroidism. Regarding the study as a whole: Most clonotypes expanded in thyroid above 0.001 frequency were present in blood too.

Clinical symptoms, serum thyroxine, TRAb, thyroid ultrasound and orbital computed tomography formed the basis of diagnosis. The length of the CDR3 is 13 residues. Germline V gene lookup returns CDR1 SEHNR and CDR2 FQNEAQ (reference sequence). Trimming took off 3 bases at V and 5 bases at J, with 10 bases between the two ends. Of note for this clonotype: Its antigen remains unidentified.

RNA transcripts were the source from which TCR beta CDR3 regions were amplified. HTBI-primed RT-PCR formed the first round, and a multiplex PCR formed the second. Using its own MiXCR run on the multiplex PCR reads, TCRdb lists one record per CDR3 protein. The repertoire holds about 740,000 distinct CDR3 sequences, with around 40% as singletons. This chain connects TRBV7-9 to TRBJ2-5, with D perhaps being TRBD1 or TRBD2 (5 bases each). Sequences were obtained from peripheral blood. This clonotype originated in an adult man with Graves' ophthalmopathy. CDR3 in amino acids: CASSFGGMETQYF. The CDR3 DNA follows: TGTGCCAGCAGCTTTGGGGGAATGGAGACCCAGTACTTC.